This paragraph reports one T cell receptor beta chain. Primers for the PCR totalled 60 Vbeta and 13 Jbeta. Using immunoSEQ multiplex PCR, the repertoire was profiled, and TCRdb retains in-frame clones only, with some absent. The sample gives 160,000 or so clones, approximately 85% of which show up once; about 2.4% is in the top ten. Per germline, CDR1 MNHEY and CDR2 SVGAGI. The CDR3 runs to 12 residues. V lost 4 bases and J lost 9; bases outside the gene matches: 2. The sample originates from a study of cytomegalovirus exposure and HLA in healthy donors. This TCR derives from a woman between 18 and 29 years old in good health and CMV-seronegative. Sequencing was performed on PBMCs. The gene calls are TRBV6-5 and TRBJ2-1; 8 bases are shared with TRBD1. Here the CDR3 reads CASSWTGREQFF. The CDR3 DNA reads TGTGCCAGCAGTTGGACAGGGCGTGAGCAGTTCTTC.